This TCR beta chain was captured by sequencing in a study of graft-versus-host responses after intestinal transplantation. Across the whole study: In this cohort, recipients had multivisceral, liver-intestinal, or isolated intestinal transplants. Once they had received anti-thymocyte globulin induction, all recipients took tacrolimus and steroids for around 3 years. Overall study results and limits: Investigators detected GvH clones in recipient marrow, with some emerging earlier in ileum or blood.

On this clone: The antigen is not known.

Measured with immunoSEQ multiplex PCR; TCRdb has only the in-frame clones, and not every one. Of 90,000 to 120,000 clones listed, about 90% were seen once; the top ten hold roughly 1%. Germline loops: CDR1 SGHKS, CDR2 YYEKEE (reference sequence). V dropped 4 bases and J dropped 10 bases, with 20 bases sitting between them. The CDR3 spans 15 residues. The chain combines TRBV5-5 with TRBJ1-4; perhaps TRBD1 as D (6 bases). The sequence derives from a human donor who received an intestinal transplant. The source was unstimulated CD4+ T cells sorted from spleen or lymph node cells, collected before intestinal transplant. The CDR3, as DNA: TGTGCCAGCAGCCCGGCCGGGACACGGCTAGTAAAACTGTTTTTT. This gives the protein CASSPAGTRLVKLFF.